A selection of T cell receptor beta chains follows, all from one sample in a study of CD8+CD57+ T cells in acquired aplastic anemia. TCRdb analysed the reads with MiXCR anew, one entry per CDR3 protein. The repertoire includes around 180,000 distinct CDR3 sequences, 64% of them detected once, and about 43% sits in the top ten. Material: sorted CD4+, CD8+, or CD8+CD57+ T cells (not recorded which) from PBMCs. The source of these receptors is a human donor with severe aplastic anemia or a healthy control (not recorded which). Each CDR3 is given with its conserved first and last residue. D genes are given only for firm matches. Clone size is shown for a subset of rows, as once, few, many or a class of expanded clone.

TRBV2	11	-	many	TRBJ1-1	CASSLNTEAFF	TGTGCCAGTAGCTTAAACACTGAAGCTTTCTTT
TRBV20-1	14	TRBD2	-	TRBJ2-1	CSAGLAGGPHEQFF	TGCAGTGCCGGCCTAGCGGGGGGGCCCCATGAGCAGTTCTTC
TRBV29-1	15	-	many	TRBJ2-7	CSVESRATSTHEQYF	TGCAGCGTTGAATCAAGGGCGACTTCTACTCACGAGCAGTACTTC
TRBV7-9	9	-	-	TRBJ1-1	CASSSEAFF	TGTGCCAGCAGCTCAGAAGCTTTCTTT
TRBV15	14	-	-	TRBJ2-3	CATAGRGGTDTQYF	TGTGCCACCGCGGGCAGGGGAGGCACAGATACGCAGTATTTT
TRBV12-3/TRBV12-4	13	-	many	TRBJ1-6	CASSFGGTSPLHF	TGTGCCAGCAGTTTCGGAGGGACGTCACCCCTCCACTTT
TRBV7-3	15	TRBD1	-	TRBJ2-7	CASSHPGQESYEQYF	TGTGCCAGCAGCCACCCCGGACAGGAGTCCTACGAGCAGTACTTC
TRBV10-3	12	TRBD1	-	TRBJ1-1	CAGQGMNTEAFF	TGTGCCGGACAGGGCATGAACACTGAAGCTTTCTTT
TRBV7-8	16	TRBD2	few	TRBJ2-3	CASSITGTRRSDTQYF	TGTGCCAGCAGCATTACCGGGACTAGGAGATCGGATACGCAGTATTTT
TRBV20-1	14	-	-	TRBJ1-1	CSPLPSIRGTEAFF	TGCAGCCCTCTCCCGAGCATCAGGGGCACTGAAGCTTTCTTT
TRBV13	14	TRBD1	-	TRBJ2-5	CASSPRGLQETQYF	TGTGCCAGCAGCCCCAGGGGGCTCCAAGAGACCCAGTACTTC
TRBV7-9	21	-	-	TRBJ2-7	CASSFYICSAWGDGISYEQYF	-
TRBV2	14	-	-	TRBJ1-4	CASAYRRGQEKLFF	TGTGCCAGCGCCTATCGGAGGGGTCAAGAAAAACTGTTTTTT
TRBV9	16	TRBD2	-	TRBJ2-3	CASSPSGGGSTDTRYF	TGTGCCAGCAGCCCCAGCGGGGGAGGCTCCACAGATACGCGGTATTTT
TRBV7-8	14	-	-	TRBJ1-1	CASSLAAGATEAFF	TGTGCCAGCAGCTTAGCAGCAGGGGCCACTGAAGCTTTCTTT
TRBV9	15	-	-	TRBJ2-2	CASSVGGSWTGELFF	TGTGCCAGCAGCGTAGGGGGTAGCTGGACCGGGGAGCTGTTTTTT
TRBV7-9	14	-	-	TRBJ1-5	CASSLAGPNQPQHF	TGTGCCAGCAGCTTAGCCGGACCAAATCAGCCCCAGCATTTT
TRBV5-6	14	-	-	TRBJ2-2	CASSLVSNTGELFF	TGTGCCAGCAGCTTGGTGTCCAACACCGGGGAGCTGTTTTTT
TRBV5-1	16	TRBD1	few	TRBJ1-6	CASSQAWDRVDSPLHF	TGCGCCAGCAGCCAAGCCTGGGACAGGGTAGATTCACCCCTCCACTTT
TRBV24-1	13	-	-	TRBJ2-7	CATSDLSSGEQYF	TGTGCCACCAGTGATTTGAGTAGCGGCGAGCAGTACTTC
TRBV20-1	15	-	-	TRBJ2-1	CSAKSGVPAYNEQFF	TGCAGTGCTAAGAGCGGAGTACCAGCCTACAATGAGCAGTTCTTC
TRBV20-1	16	-	many	TRBJ2-5	CSARGADGTFEETQYF	TGCAGTGCTAGGGGGGCGGACGGAACGTTTGAGGAGACCCAGTACTTC
TRBV20-1	15	-	many	TRBJ1-1	CSATSGVYTNTEAFF	TGCAGTGCCACATCGGGGGTCTACACTAACACTGAAGCTTTCTTT
TRBV7-9	15	-	-	TRBJ2-7	CASSNTITGNYEQYF	TGTGCCAGCAGCAATACTATAACTGGAAACTACGAGCAGTACTTC
TRBV10-3	15	-	-	TRBJ1-5	CAISESQGGDQPQHF	TGTGCCATCAGTGAGTCCCAGGGTGGCGATCAGCCCCAGCATTTT
TRBV5-1	13	-	once	TRBJ1-2	CASRLAAEYGYTF	TGCGCCAGCAGATTGGCGGCAGAGTATGGCTACACCTTC
TRBV20-1	17	-	-	TRBJ1-5	CSARDREYDWDNQPQHF	TGCAGTGCTAGAGATCGGGAGTACGATTGGGACAATCAGCCCCAGCATTTT
TRBV7-9	16	-	-	TRBJ1-3	CASSLTARGVENTIYF	TGTGCCAGCAGCTTAACCGCCAGGGGTGTTGAAAACACCATATATTTT
TRBV9	15	-	once	TRBJ2-5	CASSVGGGGVETQYF	TGTGCCAGCAGCGTAGGTGGGGGGGGCGTAGAGACCCAGTACTTC
TRBV7-9	16	-	once	TRBJ2-7	CASSSFRAPVAYEQYF	TGTGCCAGCAGCTCATTCAGGGCCCCAGTCGCCTACGAGCAGTACTTC
TRBV7-3	13	-	many	TRBJ2-2	CASSPRGPGELFF	TGTGCCAGCAGCCCGAGGGGTCCCGGGGAGCTGTTTTTT
TRBV9	17	TRBD2	-	TRBJ2-3	CASSPRGSGGSTDTQYF	TGTGCCAGCAGCCCGAGGGGGAGCGGGGGAAGCACAGATACGCAGTATTTT
TRBV19	12	-	many	TRBJ2-2	CASRQITGELFF	TGTGCCAGTCGACAGATCACCGGGGAGCTGTTTTTT
TRBV2	17	TRBD2	-	TRBJ2-1	CASSVLAGGASYNEQFF	TGTGCCAGCAGTGTTCTAGCGGGGGGAGCTTCCTACAATGAGCAGTTCTTC
TRBV19	13	TRBD1	-	TRBJ2-1	CASTQTGGIEQFF	TGTGCCAGTACGCAGACAGGGGGCATTGAGCAGTTCTTC
TRBV6-1	12	TRBD1	-	TRBJ1-2	CASSGDRGGYTF	TGTGCCAGCAGCGGTGACAGGGGAGGCTACACCTTC
TRBV29-1	11	-	-	TRBJ2-7	CSARDAYEQYF	TGCAGCGCACGGGACGCCTACGAGCAGTACTTC
TRBV2	15	TRBD1	-	TRBJ2-7	CASLNRDRIRDEQYF	TGTGCCAGCCTCAACCGGGACAGGATTAGGGACGAGCAGTACTTC
TRBV15	15	-	-	TRBJ1-4	CATSRDRGANEKLFF	TGTGCCACCAGCAGAGACAGGGGAGCTAATGAAAAACTGTTTTTT
TRBV15	14	TRBD2	once	TRBJ2-7	CATSRDSGRFEQYF	TGTGCCACCAGCAGAGATAGCGGGAGGTTCGAGCAGTACTTC
TRBV9	15	TRBD2	many	TRBJ2-3	CASSHSGAPTDTQYF	TGTGCCAGCAGCCATAGCGGGGCCCCCACAGATACGCAGTATTTT
TRBV5-6	12	-	many	TRBJ2-1	CASSFVDNEQFF	TGTGCCAGCAGCTTTGTGGACAATGAGCAGTTCTTC
TRBV6-5	15	-	-	TRBJ2-3	CASSTFEGRVDTQYF	TGTGCCAGCAGTACTTTTGAGGGGCGGGTAGATACGCAGTATTTT
TRBV29-1	13	-	-	TRBJ1-1	CSVENGRGTEAFF	TGCAGCGTAGAAAATGGACGGGGGACTGAAGCTTTCTTT
TRBV7-3	13	-	once	TRBJ1-3	CASSPDFGNTIYF	TGTGCCAGCAGCCCAGATTTCGGAAACACCATATATTTT
TRBV7-9	14	TRBD1	few	TRBJ2-7	CASSLGQGTYEQYF	TGTGCCAGCAGCTTGGGACAGGGCACCTACGAGCAGTACTTC
TRBV20-1	12	-	-	TRBJ2-2	CSARENTGELFF	TGCAGTGCTAGAGAGAACACCGGGGAGCTGTTTTTT
TRBV5-6	15	TRBD1	once	TRBJ2-7	CASSFTGDIPYEQYF	TGTGCCAGCAGCTTCACAGGGGACATCCCCTACGAGCAGTACTTC